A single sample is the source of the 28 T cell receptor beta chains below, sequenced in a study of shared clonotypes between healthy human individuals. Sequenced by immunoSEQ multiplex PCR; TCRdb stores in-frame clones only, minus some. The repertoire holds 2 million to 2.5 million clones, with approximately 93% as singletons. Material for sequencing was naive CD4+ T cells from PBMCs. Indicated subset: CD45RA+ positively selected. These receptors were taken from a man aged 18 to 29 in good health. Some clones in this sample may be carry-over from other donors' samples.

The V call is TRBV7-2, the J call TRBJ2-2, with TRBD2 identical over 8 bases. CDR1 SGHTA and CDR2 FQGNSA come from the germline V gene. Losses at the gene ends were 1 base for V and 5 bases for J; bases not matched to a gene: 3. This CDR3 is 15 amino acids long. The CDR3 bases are TGTGCCAGCAGCTTAGTTTCTAGCGGGACCGGGGAGCTGTTTTTT. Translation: CASSLVSSGTGELFF.

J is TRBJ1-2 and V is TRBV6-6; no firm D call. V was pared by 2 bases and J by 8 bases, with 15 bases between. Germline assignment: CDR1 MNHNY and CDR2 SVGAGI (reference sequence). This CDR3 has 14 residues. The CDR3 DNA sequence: TGTGCCAGCAGTTACCTCGCCGGCTCGAGAGGCTACACCTTC. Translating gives CASSYLAGSRGYTF.

The CDR3, as DNA: TGTGCCAGCAGTGAAGCGGGGGTTGGGGGGCCGGAGACCCAGTACTTC. This gives the protein CASSEAGVGGPETQYF. V and J are TRBV6-1 and TRBJ2-5, with D possibly called TRBD1 or TRBD2 (6 bases each). Germline V gives CDR1 MNHNS, CDR2 SASEGT. This CDR3 spans 16 amino acids. Trimming took 0 bases from V and 5 from J, leaving 16 bases between them.

The CDR3 coding sequence is TGTGCCAGCAGCCACCGACAACACACCGGGGAGCTGTTTTTT. Amino acids: CASSHRQHTGELFF. This chain connects TRBV4-2 to TRBJ2-2; D gene unclear. The CDR3 loop spans 14 amino acids. Germline V gene sequence: CDR1 LGHNA, CDR2 YNFKEQ. V was trimmed by 3 bases and J by 3 bases, leaving 8 bases between them.

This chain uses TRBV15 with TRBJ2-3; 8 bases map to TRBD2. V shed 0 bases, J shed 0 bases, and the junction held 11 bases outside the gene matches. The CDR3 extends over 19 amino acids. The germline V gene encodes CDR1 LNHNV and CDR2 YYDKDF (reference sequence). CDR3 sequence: CATSRDFGTRVPSTDTQYF. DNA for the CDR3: TGTGCCACCAGCAGAGATTTTGGGACTAGGGTCCCTAGCACAGATACGCAGTATTTT.

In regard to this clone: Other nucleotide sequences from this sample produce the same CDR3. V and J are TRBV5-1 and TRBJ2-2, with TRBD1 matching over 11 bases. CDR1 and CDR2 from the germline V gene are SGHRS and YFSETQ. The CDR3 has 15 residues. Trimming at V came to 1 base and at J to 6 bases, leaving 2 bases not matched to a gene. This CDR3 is CASSLRTGGSGELFF. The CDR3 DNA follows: TGCGCCAGCAGCTTGCGGACAGGGGGCTCCGGGGAGCTGTTTTTT.

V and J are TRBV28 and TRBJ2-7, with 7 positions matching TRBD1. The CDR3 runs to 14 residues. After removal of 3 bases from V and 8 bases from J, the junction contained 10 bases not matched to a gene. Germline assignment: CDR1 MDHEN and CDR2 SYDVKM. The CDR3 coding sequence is TGTGCCAGCAGTTTTGTCGACAGGGTCCCCCAGCAGTACTTC. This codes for CASSFVDRVPQQYF.

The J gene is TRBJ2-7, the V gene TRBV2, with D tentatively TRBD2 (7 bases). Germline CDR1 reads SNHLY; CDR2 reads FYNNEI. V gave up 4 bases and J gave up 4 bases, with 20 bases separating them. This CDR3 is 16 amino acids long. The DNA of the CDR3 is TGTGCCAGCAGTGTCCCTACCCGGGGGGCGGAGTACGAGCAGTACTTC. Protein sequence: CASSVPTRGAEYEQYF.

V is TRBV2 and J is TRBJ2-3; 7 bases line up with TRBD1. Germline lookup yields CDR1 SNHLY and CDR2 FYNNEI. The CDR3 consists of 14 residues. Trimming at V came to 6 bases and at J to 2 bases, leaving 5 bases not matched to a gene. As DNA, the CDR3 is TGTGCCAGCAGCCGACAGGGAGCCACAGATACGCAGTATTTT. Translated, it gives CASSRQGATDTQYF.

Here the CDR3 reads CASSQRIGQGVWEQFF. CDR3 nucleotide sequence: TGTGCCAGCAGCCAGAGGATCGGGCAGGGGGTATGGGAGCAGTTCTTC. The chain links TRBV7-9 to TRBJ2-1; 7 bases align to TRBD1. The length of the CDR3 is 16 residues. CDR1 SEHNR and CDR2 FQNEAQ come from the germline V gene (reference sequence). Germline trimming cut 5 bases from V and 10 bases from J; bases unmatched to any gene: 17.

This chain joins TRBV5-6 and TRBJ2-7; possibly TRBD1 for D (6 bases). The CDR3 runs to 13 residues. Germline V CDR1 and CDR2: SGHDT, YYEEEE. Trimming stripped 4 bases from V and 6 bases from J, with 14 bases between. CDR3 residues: CASSAGWGREQYF. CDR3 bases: TGTGCCAGCAGCGCAGGTTGGGGGCGCGAGCAGTACTTC.

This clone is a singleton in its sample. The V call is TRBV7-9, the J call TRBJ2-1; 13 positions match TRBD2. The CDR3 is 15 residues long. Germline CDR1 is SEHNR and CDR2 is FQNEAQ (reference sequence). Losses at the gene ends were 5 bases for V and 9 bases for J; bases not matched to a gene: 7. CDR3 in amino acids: CASSAPGLAGFEQFF. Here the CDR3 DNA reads TGTGCCAGCAGCGCTCCGGGACTAGCGGGATTTGAGCAGTTCTTC.

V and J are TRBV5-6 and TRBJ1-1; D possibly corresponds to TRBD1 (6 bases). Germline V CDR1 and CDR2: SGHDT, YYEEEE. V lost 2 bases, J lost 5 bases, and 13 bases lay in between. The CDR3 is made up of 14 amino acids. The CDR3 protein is CASSFGRGVTEAFF. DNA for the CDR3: TGTGCCAGCAGCTTTGGGAGGGGGGTTACTGAAGCTTTCTTT. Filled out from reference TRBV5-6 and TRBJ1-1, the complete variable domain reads DAGVTQSPTHLIKTRGQQVTLRCSPKSGHDTVSWYQQALGQGPQFIFQYYEEEERQRGNFPDRFSGHQFPNYSSELNVNALLLGDSALYLCASSFGRGVTEAFFGQGTRLTVV.

CDR3 region: CASSQTSATDTQYF. In nucleotides, the CDR3 is TGTGCCAGCTCCCAAACTAGCGCCACAGATACGCAGTATTTT. This chain connects TRBV18 to TRBJ2-3; 7 bases line up with TRBD2. The CDR3 sequence is 14 residues long. The germline V gene has CDR1 KGHSH and CDR2 LQKENI. The V and J ends lost 6 bases and 2 bases, in that order; junction bases with no gene match: 5.

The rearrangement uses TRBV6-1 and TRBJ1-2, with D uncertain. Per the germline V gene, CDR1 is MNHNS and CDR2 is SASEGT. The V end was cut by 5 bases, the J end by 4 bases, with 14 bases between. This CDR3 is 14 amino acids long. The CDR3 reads CASSITRVSYGYTF. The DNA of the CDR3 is TGTGCCAGCAGTATAACCCGGGTCTCCTATGGCTACACCTTC.

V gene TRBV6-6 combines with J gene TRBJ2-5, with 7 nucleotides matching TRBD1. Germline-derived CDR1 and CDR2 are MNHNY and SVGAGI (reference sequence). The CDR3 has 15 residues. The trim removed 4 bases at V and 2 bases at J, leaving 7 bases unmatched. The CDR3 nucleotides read TGTGCCAGCAGTTCCCCACAGGGGCTTCAAGAGACCCAGTACTTC. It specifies CASSSPQGLQETQYF.

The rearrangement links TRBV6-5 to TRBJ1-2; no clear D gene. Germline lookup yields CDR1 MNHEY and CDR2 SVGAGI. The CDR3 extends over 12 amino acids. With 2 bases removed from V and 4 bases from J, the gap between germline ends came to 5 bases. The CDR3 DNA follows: TGTGCCAGCAGTTACGCCCGCTATGGCTACACCTTC. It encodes CASSYARYGYTF.

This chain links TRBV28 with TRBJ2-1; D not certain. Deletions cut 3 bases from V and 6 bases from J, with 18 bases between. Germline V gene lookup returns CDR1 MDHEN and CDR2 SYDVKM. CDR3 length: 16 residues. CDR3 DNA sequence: TGTGCCAGCAGTTTTCAAGGCTTTCGGGTGTCCAATGAGCAGTTCTTC. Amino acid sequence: CASSFQGFRVSNEQFF.

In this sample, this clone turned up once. This chain's CDR3 is CASSAGTAYQPQHF. CDR3 DNA: TGTGCCAGCAGTGCCGGGACAGCGTATCAGCCCCAGCATTTT. The chain uses TRBV2 and TRBJ1-5, with 7 nucleotides matching TRBD1. The V gene end was trimmed by 4 bases and the J gene end by 5 bases; junction bases not matched to a gene: 5. The CDR3 has 14 amino acids. Per the germline V gene, CDR1 is SNHLY and CDR2 is FYNNEI.

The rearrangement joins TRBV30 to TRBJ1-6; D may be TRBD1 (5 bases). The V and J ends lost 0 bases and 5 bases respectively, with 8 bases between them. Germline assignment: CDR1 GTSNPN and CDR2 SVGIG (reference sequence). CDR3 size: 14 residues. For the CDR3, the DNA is TGTGCCTGGAGTGTAGGGGTAAATAATTCACCCCTCCACTTT. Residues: CAWSVGVNNSPLHF.

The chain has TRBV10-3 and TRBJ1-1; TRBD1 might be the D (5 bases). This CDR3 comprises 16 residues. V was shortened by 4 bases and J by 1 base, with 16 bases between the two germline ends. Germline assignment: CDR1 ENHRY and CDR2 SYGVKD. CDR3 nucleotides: TGTGCCATCAGTGCCATGGAGGGGCAGACGAACACTGAAGCTTTCTTT. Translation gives CAISAMEGQTNTEAFF.

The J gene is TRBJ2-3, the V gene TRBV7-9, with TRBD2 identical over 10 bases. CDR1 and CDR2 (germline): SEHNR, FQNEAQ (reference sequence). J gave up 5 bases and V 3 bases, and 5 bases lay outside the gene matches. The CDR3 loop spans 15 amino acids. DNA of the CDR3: TGTGCCAGCAGCTTTCCTAGCGGGAGAGAAGATACGCAGTATTTT. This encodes CASSFPSGREDTQYF. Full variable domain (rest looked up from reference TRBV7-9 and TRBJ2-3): DTGVSQNPRHKITKRGQNVTFRCDPISEHNRLYWYRQTLGQGPEFLTYFQNEAQLEKSRLLSDRFSAERPKGSFSTLEIQRTEQGDSAMYLCASSFPSGREDTQYFGPGTRLTVL.

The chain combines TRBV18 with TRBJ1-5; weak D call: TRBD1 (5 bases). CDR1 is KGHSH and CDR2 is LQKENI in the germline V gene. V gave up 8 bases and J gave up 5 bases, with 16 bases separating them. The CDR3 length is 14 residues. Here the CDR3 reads CASTDRLVDQPQHF. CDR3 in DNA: TGTGCCAGCACCGACAGATTAGTGGATCAGCCCCAGCATTTT.

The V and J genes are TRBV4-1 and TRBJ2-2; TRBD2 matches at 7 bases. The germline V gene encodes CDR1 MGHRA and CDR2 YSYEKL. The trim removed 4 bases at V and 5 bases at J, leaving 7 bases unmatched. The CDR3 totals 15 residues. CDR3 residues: CASSRREGSTGELFF. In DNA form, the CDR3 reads TGCGCCAGCAGCCGCAGGGAGGGGTCGACCGGGGAGCTGTTTTTT.

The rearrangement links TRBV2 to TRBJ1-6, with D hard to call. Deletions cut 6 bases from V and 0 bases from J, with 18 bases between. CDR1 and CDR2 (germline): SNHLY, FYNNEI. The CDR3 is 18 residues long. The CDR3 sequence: CASSVRRASSSYNSPLHF. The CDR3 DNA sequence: TGTGCCAGCAGCGTAAGGAGGGCTTCTAGCTCCTATAATTCACCCCTCCACTTT. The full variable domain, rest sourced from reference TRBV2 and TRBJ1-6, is EPEVTQTPSHQVTQMGQEVILRCVPISNHLYFYWYRQILGQKVEFLVSFYNNEISEKSEIFDDQFSVERPDGSNFTLKIRSTKLEDSAMYFCASSVRRASSSYNSPLHFGNGTRLTVT.

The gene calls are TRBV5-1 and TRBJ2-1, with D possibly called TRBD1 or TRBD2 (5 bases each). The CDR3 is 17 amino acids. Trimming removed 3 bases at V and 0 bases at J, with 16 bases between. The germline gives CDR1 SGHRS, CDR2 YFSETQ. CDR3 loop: CASSYVYGASSYNEQFF. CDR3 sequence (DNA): TGCGCCAGCAGCTACGTATACGGGGCGAGCTCCTACAATGAGCAGTTCTTC.

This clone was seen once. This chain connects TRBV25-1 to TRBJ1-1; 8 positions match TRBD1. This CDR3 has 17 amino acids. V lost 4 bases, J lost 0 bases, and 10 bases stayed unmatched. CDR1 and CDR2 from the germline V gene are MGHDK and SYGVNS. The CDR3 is CASSGGQGRSMNTEAFF. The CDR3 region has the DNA TGTGCCAGCAGTGGCGGACAGGGTAGATCAATGAACACTGAAGCTTTCTTT. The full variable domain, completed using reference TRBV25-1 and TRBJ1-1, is EADIYQTPRYLVIGTGKKITLECSQTMGHDKMYWYQQDPGMELHLIHYSYGVNSTEKGDLSSESTVSRIRTEHFPLTLESARPSHTSQYLCASSGGQGRSMNTEAFFGQGTRLTVV.

CDR3 in amino acids: CASRTQAQGYTF. CDR3 DNA: TGTGCCAGCAGGACACAGGCTCAGGGCTACACCTTC. The rearrangement uses TRBV9 and TRBJ1-2; possible D gene TRBD1, 5 bases. Trimming took off 5 bases at V and 8 bases at J, with 13 bases between the two ends. This CDR3 spans 12 amino acids. Germline loops: CDR1 SGDLS, CDR2 YYNGEE.